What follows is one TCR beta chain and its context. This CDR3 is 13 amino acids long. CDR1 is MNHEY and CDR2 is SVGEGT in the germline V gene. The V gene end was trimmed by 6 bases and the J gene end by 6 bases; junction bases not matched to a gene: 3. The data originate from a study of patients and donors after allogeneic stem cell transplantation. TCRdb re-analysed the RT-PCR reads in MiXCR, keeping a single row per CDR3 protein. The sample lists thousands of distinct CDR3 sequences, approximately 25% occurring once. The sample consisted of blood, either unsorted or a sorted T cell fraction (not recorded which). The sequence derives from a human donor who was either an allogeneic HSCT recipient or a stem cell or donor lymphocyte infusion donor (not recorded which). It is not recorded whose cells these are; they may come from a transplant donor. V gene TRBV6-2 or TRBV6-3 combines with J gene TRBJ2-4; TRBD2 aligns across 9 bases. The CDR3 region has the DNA TGTGCCAGCAGCCCGACTAGCGGAAACATTCAGTACTTC. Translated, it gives CASSPTSGNIQYF.